This TCR beta chain came from a study of T cell changes during pregnancy in multiple sclerosis. V shed 4 bases and J 0 bases; nucleotides not matched to a gene: 13. The germline V gene encodes CDR1 SGHDT and CDR2 YYEEEE. The CDR3 has 18 amino acids. Here immunoSEQ multiplex PCR was the method, and the copy in TCRdb shows in-frame clones only, minus some. The sample has 100,000 to 150,000 clones; over 85% are singletons. Material: peripheral blood, obtained before pregnancy. The receptor comes from a female donor with multiple sclerosis, enrolled in a pregnancy study. The chain has TRBV5-6 and TRBJ2-1, with TRBD1 matching over 7 bases. The CDR3: CASSTDSVYRGSYNEQFF. CDR3 coding DNA: TGTGCCAGCAGCACCGACTCCGTTTACAGGGGCTCCTACAATGAGCAGTTCTTC.